The entry that follows covers one T cell receptor beta chain sequence. No antigen is known for it. This specimen belongs to a study of beta chain features in type 1 diabetes. On the study more broadly: All samples combined gave just under 110 million sorted cells for examination.

Expressed TCRB transcripts were sequenced, since all the RNA that had been isolated was reverse transcribed. Sequenced by immunoSEQ multiplex PCR; TCRdb stores in-frame clones only, minus some. The sample includes approximately 600,000 clones, under 15% of them seen just once. Study-level findings and limits: Fewer junction insertions and more nucleotide deletions appeared in type 1 diabetes patients. The study found moderately but significantly shorter TCRB CDR3s in all four CD4+ subsets of Type 1 diabetes patients. Cells carrying high TCR expression could end up over-represented when cDNA is sequenced.

V lost 8 bases to trimming and J lost 7 bases; unmatched junction nucleotides: 14. CDR3 length equals 15 residues. In germline, CDR1 is MNHEY, CDR2 SVGAGI. Using CD45RO/CCR7/CD25/CD127/CD95/CD27, CD4+ naive, central memory, regulatory and stem cell-like memory cells were sorted. The genes are TRBV6-5 and TRBJ1-2, with 9 bases identical to TRBD1. The sequencing input was naive CD4+ T cells from blood. The TCR comes from a man aged 25 to 40 with type 1 diabetes. The chain's CDR3 is CASLSRDRALAGYTF. DNA of the CDR3: TGTGCCAGCTTATCCCGGGACAGGGCTCTTGCTGGCTACACCTTC.